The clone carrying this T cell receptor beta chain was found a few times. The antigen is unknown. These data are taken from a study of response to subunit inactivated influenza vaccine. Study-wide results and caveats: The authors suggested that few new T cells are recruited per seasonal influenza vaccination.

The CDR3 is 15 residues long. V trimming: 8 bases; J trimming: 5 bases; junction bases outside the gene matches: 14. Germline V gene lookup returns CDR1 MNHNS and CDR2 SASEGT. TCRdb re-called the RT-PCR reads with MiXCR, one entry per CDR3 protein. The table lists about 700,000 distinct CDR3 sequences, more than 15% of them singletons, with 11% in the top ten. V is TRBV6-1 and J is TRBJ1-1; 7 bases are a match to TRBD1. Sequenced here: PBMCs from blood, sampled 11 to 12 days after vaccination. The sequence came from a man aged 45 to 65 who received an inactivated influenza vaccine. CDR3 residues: CASQRTRGIGTEAFF. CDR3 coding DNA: TGTGCCAGCCAACGTACCAGGGGGATCGGAACTGAAGCTTTCTTT.